The T cell receptor beta chain under discussion was sequenced for a study of T cells after yellow fever vaccination (dated by TCRdb to about 2019). With respect to the entire study: Memory subsets (EM, EMRA, CM and Tscm) were sorted on a BD FACS Aria III using CD3, CD45RA, CCR7 and CD95 staining. Memory subsets were sorted on days 0, 15 and 45 and at 18 months after primary vaccination, and on days 0, 15 and 45 after the 30-year booster. Two healthy male donors, one aged 18 to 30 and one aged 30 to 40 years, were included in the cohort. Libraries from fractions with low cell numbers were prepared with the SMART-Seq v4 Ultra Low Input RNA kit. To follow T-cell clones before and after both primary and booster YFV17D yellow fever vaccination, bulk TCR alpha and beta repertoires underwent longitudinal sequencing. Bulk PBMC replicates and cell subsets were isolated from blood drawn at multiple timepoints before and after both primary and secondary immunization. Here is what the overall study found, with its caveats: A small fraction of clonotypes appeared in both the CD4 and CD8 compartments, likely as a result of convergent recombination. After the booster, most of the clones that had expanded following primary vaccination were detected again (96% of CD4 and around nine tenths of CD8), which suggests that memory was broadly maintained. The secondary T-cell response was weaker than the primary response but faster, peaking on day 5 instead of day 15. In the sorted memory subsets on day 0, nearly all of the vaccine-responding clonotypes fell below detection. Computational filtering was required because FACS-sorted repertoires could contain abundant contaminating clonotypes from the bulk population. The study included only two donors, which limits how far the findings can be generalized.

Synthesis of TCR cDNA relied on 5'RACE template switching, a step that introduced a universal primer site along with unique molecular identifiers. cDNA synthesis was primed from both the TCR alpha and TCR beta constant segments. Library amplification involved two PCR steps, and the second step added sample barcodes and sequencing adapters. Sequencing of libraries was done on Illumina HiSeq 2500 (2x100 bp) or NovaSeq (2x150 bp). The authors' analysis ran thus. Reads were demultiplexed and collapsed into UMI consensus sequences with MIGEC, and V(D)J alignment was performed with MiXCR. Vaccine-responding clonotypes were identified with edgeR using replicate PBMC samples, with FDR below 0.01 and a log2 fold change above 5 up to day 15 being required. CD4 or CD8 identity was assigned to each bulk clonotype according to whether the clonotype was present at higher abundance in the sequenced CD4 repertoire or the sequenced CD8 repertoire. To estimate how each clone was distributed across memory phenotypes, clonotype frequencies in memory subsets were weighted by FACS-sorted cell numbers. TCRdb trimmed the raw reads at Q25, called clones with MiXCR and kept productive beta chains. Each CDR3 protein gets just one entry, which takes the most common genes and DNA from the rows behind it. The V and J calls here are based on TCRdb, not the publication. This sample holds some 26,000 distinct CDR3 sequences; around 3.3% were observed only once. 0.98% of the sample is in the top ten clones.

CDR1 is given as MGHRA and CDR2 as YSYEKL, both from the germline V gene. V loses 6 bases, J loses 7 bases, and the germline ends lie 19 bases apart. Inclusive of the bounding cysteine and phenylalanine, the CDR3 is 15 residues long. Of all the DNA, just the CDR3 is kept, 45 bases in frame from base 1. Explained via the paper, the treatment or condition label denotes: live attenuated yellow fever vaccine strain. PBMCs were isolated from peripheral blood using a standard Ficoll-Paque protocol. For sorted memory subsets, RNA extraction was done with the RNeasy Micro Kit. This clonotype was counted many times. Base-call qualities are not available, and no considerably larger clone is one nucleotide away.

The TCR comes from a man younger than 35 who received the YFV17D yellow fever vaccine. This sample comprised PBMCs, either bulk or a sorted T-cell subset (CD4+, CD8+, memory, or dextramer-sorted; not recorded which), obtained around 45 days after the first yellow fever vaccination. The chain uses TRBV4-1 and TRBJ2-1, with the D gene call left open. The CDR3 is CASSQPRQTGNEQFF. DNA sequence: TGCGCCAGCAGTCAGCCCAGGCAAACCGGGAATGAGCAGTTCTTC.